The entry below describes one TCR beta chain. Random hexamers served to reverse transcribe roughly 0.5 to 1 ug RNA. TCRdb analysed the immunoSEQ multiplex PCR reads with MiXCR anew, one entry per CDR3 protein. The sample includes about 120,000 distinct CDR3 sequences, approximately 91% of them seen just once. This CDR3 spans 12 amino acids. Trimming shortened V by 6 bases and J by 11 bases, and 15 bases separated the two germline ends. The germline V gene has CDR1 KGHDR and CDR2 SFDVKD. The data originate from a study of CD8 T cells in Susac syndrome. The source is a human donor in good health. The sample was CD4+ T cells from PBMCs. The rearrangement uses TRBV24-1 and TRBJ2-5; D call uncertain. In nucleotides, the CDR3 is TGTGCCACCAGTCCCAGCAACGTAAATCAGTACTTC. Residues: CATSPSNVNQYF.